A single sample is the source of the 10 T cell receptor beta chains below, sequenced in a study of T cells in Graves' hyperthyroidism and ophthalmopathy. The source material, RNA transcripts, was used to amplify TCR beta CDR3 regions. The primer set for the first-round RT-PCR of the TCR CDR3 was HTBI. TCRdb re-called the multiplex PCR reads with MiXCR, one entry per CDR3 protein. The data contain around 390,000 distinct CDR3 sequences, roughly 14% of them singletons. Sequences were obtained from blood. The receptors were gathered from a woman in her twenties or thirties with Graves' ophthalmopathy.

This clonotype was seen repeatedly, ten times or more. The chain links TRBV28 to TRBJ2-7; weak D call: TRBD1 (7 bases). The germline V and J ends were trimmed by 5 bases and 2 bases, with 16 bases remaining between them. The CDR3 runs to 15 residues. From germline, CDR1 is MDHEN and CDR2 SYDVKM. DNA of the CDR3: TGTGCCAGCAGTGCCCCAGGCGGGACAGCCTACGAGCAGTACTTC. The encoded protein is CASSAPGGTAYEQYF. The variable domain in full, completed from reference TRBV28 and TRBJ2-7, reads DVKVTQSSRYLVKRTGEKVFLECVQDMDHENMFWYRQDPGLGLRLIYFSYDVKMKEKGDIPEGYSVSREKKERFSLILESASTNQTSMYLCASSAPGGTAYEQYFGPGTRLTVT.

This chain joins TRBV2 and TRBJ1-2, with D perhaps matching TRBD1 (5 bases). The CDR3 consists of 11 residues. Trimming cost V 3 bases and J 8 bases, with 7 bases left between them. In germline, CDR1 is SNHLY, CDR2 FYNNEI. CDR3 coding DNA: TGTGCCAGCAGTGAGCGGGACGGCTACACCTTC. It is translated as CASSERDGYTF.

There are a few counts of this clonotype. The rearrangement links TRBV5-6 to TRBJ2-3; the D gene is possibly TRBD1 (5 bases). V was shortened by 1 base and J by 6 bases, with 12 bases between the two germline ends. Germline values: CDR1 SGHDT, CDR2 YYEEEE. The CDR3 spans 14 residues. CDR3 in amino acids: CASSLSQGWDTQYF. DNA for the CDR3: TGTGCCAGCAGCTTGTCGCAGGGCTGGGATACGCAGTATTTT.

This clonotype appeared many times. CDR3 bases: TGTGCCAGCAGCGTAGAAATTGGAGTAGGTGGGGGAAAGGAGCAGTTCTTC. It encodes CASSVEIGVGGGKEQFF. The V call is TRBV9, the J call TRBJ2-1, with D possibly being TRBD1 or TRBD2 (5 bases each). CDR3 length: 17 residues. V was shortened by 0 bases and J by 10 bases, with 23 bases between the two germline ends. Germline CDR1 reads SGDLS; CDR2 reads YYNGEE.

The chain has TRBV29-1 and TRBJ1-5, with a weak D call TRBD1 (5 bases). Germline-derived CDR1 and CDR2 are SQVTM and ANQGSEA. CDR3 size: 13 residues. V was pared by 7 bases and J by 2 bases, with 12 bases between. CDR3: CSARDGGNQPQHF. The CDR3 region has the DNA TGCAGCGCCAGGGACGGGGGCAATCAGCCCCAGCATTTT.

In this sample, this clonotype turned up a few times. This chain links TRBV6-4 with TRBJ2-3; weak D call: TRBD2 (7 bases). This CDR3 region has 17 residues. In germline, CDR1 is MRHNA, CDR2 SNTAGT. Trimming cost V 2 bases and J 2 bases, with 17 bases left between them. CDR3 DNA: TGTGCCAGCAGTGACGGGGGGGGCCCGCGGCACACAGATACGCAGTATTTT. Protein sequence: CASSDGGGPRHTDTQYF.

Points on this clonotype: No conserved phenylalanine or tryptophan ends this CDR3, so it is likely a read error. The rearrangement links TRBV24-1 to TRBJ2-3; possible D gene TRBD1, 7 bases. V was shortened by 4 bases and J by 2 bases, with 21 bases between the two germline ends. The CDR3 is made up of 18 amino acids. Germline values: CDR1 KGHDR, CDR2 SFDVKD. CDR3 bases: TGTGCCACCAGTGACCCTATGGGCGGGACAGAGCCCACAGATACGCAGTATTCT. Its translation is CATSDPMGGTEPTDTQYS.

This clonotype was detected many times. This chain joins TRBV13 and TRBJ2-5; 12 bases line up with TRBD2. The V gene end was trimmed by 5 bases and the J gene end by 5 bases; junction bases not matched to a gene: 18. The CDR3 loop spans 19 amino acids. Germline CDR1 reads PRHDT; CDR2 reads FYEKMQ (reference sequence). CDR3 loop: CASSPSPSGGGRREETQYF. For the CDR3, the DNA is TGTGCCAGCAGCCCATCCCCTAGCGGGGGGGGCCGCAGGGAGGAGACCCAGTACTTC.

The chain couples TRBV6-1 to TRBJ1-2, with TRBD1 as a possible D gene (6 bases). The V and J ends lost 8 bases and 3 bases respectively, with 22 bases between them. The CDR3 is 16 residues long. Per germline, CDR1 MNHNS and CDR2 SASEGT. CDR3 DNA: TGTGCCAGCGTTTTCCCTAAATCAGGGGAGGACTATGGCTACACCTTC. Amino acid sequence: CASVFPKSGEDYGYTF.

This clonotype was observed a handful of times. Just one base apart from a much larger clone, this may be a read error. The chain uses TRBV11-3 and TRBJ1-1, with D possibly matching TRBD1 (5 bases). Trimming cost V 5 bases and J 0 bases, with 13 bases left between them. From germline, CDR1 is SGHNT and CDR2 YENEEA. The length of the CDR3 is 15 residues. Here the CDR3 reads CASSEGSGLNTEAFF. CDR3 DNA sequence: TGTGCCAGCAGCGAAGGGTCAGGGTTGAACACTGAAGCTTTCTTT.